The 8 T cell receptor beta chains in this list originate from one sample, sequenced in a study of patients and donors after allogeneic stem cell transplantation. TCRdb used MiXCR to reprocess the RT-PCR reads, holding one entry per CDR3 protein. The data hold 900,000 to 1,000,000 distinct CDR3 sequences, with about 20% observed a single time. The sequenced sample was blood, either unsorted or a sorted T cell fraction (not recorded which). The receptors stem from a human donor who was either an allogeneic HSCT recipient or a stem cell or donor lymphocyte infusion donor (not recorded which). It is not recorded whose cells these are; they may come from a transplant donor.

The rearrangement links TRBV2 to TRBJ1-1, with D perhaps matching TRBD1 (5 bases). In germline, CDR1 is SNHLY, CDR2 FYNNEI. The CDR3 covers 17 residues. The V end lost 4 bases, the J end lost 0 bases, and 18 bases lay between the germline ends. In nucleotides, the CDR3 is TGTGCCAGCAGTGGGAGAGGGGAGCCTTTTATGAACACTGAAGCTTTCTTT. Amino acid sequence: CASSGRGEPFMNTEAFF.

The chain couples TRBV12-3 or TRBV12-4 to TRBJ2-3, with 7 positions matching TRBD1. The junction had 10 bases not matched to a gene; V was cut back by 11 bases and J by 2 bases. CDR3 length: 14 amino acids. In DNA form, the CDR3 reads TGTGCCGGCACACACAGGGGAAACACAGATACGCAGTATTTT. It yields the protein CAGTHRGNTDTQYF.

This clonotype appeared a few times. The chain employs TRBV7-9 and TRBJ1-2; no clear D. This CDR3 spans 16 amino acids. V lost 1 base and J 3 bases, leaving 15 bases between the germline ends. CDR1 is SEHNR, CDR2 FQNEAQ, per germline (reference sequence). The CDR3 protein is CASSLDRQATDYGYTF. As DNA, the CDR3 is TGTGCCAGCAGCTTAGATAGGCAGGCTACTGACTATGGCTACACCTTC. Complete variable domain (other parts from reference TRBV7-9 and TRBJ1-2): DTGVSQNPRHKITKRGQNVTFRCDPISEHNRLYWYRQTLGQGPEFLTYFQNEAQLEKSRLLSDRFSAERPKGSFSTLEIQRTEQGDSAMYLCASSLDRQATDYGYTFGSGTRLTVV.

This clonotype was seen only a few times. The chain carries TRBV7-9 and TRBJ1-4, with TRBD1 identical over 7 bases. Germline CDR1 and CDR2: SEHNR and FQNEAQ (reference sequence). The ends lost 7 bases at V and 4 bases at J; junction bases unmatched: 12. There are 16 residues in the CDR3. CDR3: CASTWNAPGGNEKLFF. The DNA for the CDR3 is TGTGCCAGCACCTGGAACGCGCCAGGGGGTAATGAAAAACTGTTTTTT.

The CDR3 here is CASSNGGLANEQYF. The CDR3 nucleotides read TGTGCCAGCAGCAATGGAGGACTAGCGAACGAGCAGTACTTC. The V and J genes are TRBV27 and TRBJ2-7; TRBD2 aligns across 9 bases. The CDR3 extends over 14 amino acids. V was clipped by 6 bases and J by 5 bases; unmatched bases: 8. In germline, CDR1 is MNHEY, CDR2 SMNVEV (reference sequence).

The chain recombines TRBV7-3 with TRBJ2-4, with 9 bases matching TRBD1. The trim removed 5 bases at V and 4 bases at J, leaving 3 bases unmatched. Germline V CDR1 and CDR2: SGHTA, FQGTGA. The CDR3 consists of 14 residues. This chain's CDR3 is CASSAGQGKNIQYF. In DNA, the CDR3 is TGTGCCAGCAGCGCCGGACAGGGGAAAAACATTCAGTACTTC. The full variable domain, with the rest looked up from reference TRBV7-3 and TRBJ2-4, is GAGVSQTPSNKVTEKGKYVELRCDPISGHTALYWYRQSLGQGPEFLIYFQGTGAADDSGLPNDRFFAVRPEGSVSTLKIQRTERGDSAVYLCASSAGQGKNIQYFGAGTRLSVL.

The chain joins TRBV3-1 to TRBJ2-5; 7 bases match TRBD2. This CDR3 contains 15 residues. CDR1 is LGHDT, CDR2 YNNKEL, per germline (reference sequence). Trimming cost V 0 bases and J 1 base; bases outside gene matches: 2. CDR3 residues: CASSQDGGVQETQYF. The CDR3 bases are TGTGCCAGCAGCCAAGATGGGGGGGTCCAAGAGACCCAGTACTTC.

A few counts support this clonotype. The chain recombines TRBV20-1 with TRBJ2-7; TRBD2 matches 8 bases. CDR3 length: 14 amino acids. V was clipped by 3 bases and J by 5 bases; unmatched bases: 9. Germline assignment: CDR1 DFQATT and CDR2 SNEGSKA (reference sequence). The CDR3 sequence: CSARDGGGSHEQYF. The DNA for the CDR3 is TGCAGTGCTAGGGATGGCGGGGGGTCCCACGAGCAGTACTTC.